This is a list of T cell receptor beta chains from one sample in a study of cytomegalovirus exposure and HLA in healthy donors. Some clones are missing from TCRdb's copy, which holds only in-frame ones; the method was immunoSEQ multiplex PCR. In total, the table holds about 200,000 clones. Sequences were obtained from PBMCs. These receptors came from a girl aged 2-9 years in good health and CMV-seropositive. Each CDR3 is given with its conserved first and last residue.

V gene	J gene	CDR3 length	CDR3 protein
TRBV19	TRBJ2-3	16	CASRSFGSLREDTQYF
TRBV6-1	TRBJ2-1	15	CASSDSGTSGNEQFF
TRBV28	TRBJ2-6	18	CASSFPRGLARGANVLTF
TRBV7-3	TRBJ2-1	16	CASSFLAGRPYNEQFF
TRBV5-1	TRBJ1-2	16	CASSLAGQPQTYGYTF
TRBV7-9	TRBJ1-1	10	CASAGTEAFF
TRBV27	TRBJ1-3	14	CASRGHPSGNTIYF
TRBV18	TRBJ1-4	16	CASSPPVGQGDEKLFF
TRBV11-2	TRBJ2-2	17	CASSSQLAKRGTGELFF
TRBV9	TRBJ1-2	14	CASSVTGASQEYTF
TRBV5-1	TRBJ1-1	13	CASTGDGDTEAFF
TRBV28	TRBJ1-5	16	CASSDSGTGGPQPQHF
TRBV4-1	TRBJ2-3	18	CASSQRRTSGSGSDTQYF
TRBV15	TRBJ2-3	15	CATSPEAVRTDTQYF
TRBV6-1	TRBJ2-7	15	CASSTGTSGSYEQYF
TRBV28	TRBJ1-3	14	CASSLTFSGNTIYF
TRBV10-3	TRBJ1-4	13	CATLGTPNEKLFF
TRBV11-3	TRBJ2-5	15	CASSLEAGSRETQYF
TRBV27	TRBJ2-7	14	CASRRTSGAYEQYF
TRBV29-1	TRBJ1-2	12	CSVERGPWGYTF
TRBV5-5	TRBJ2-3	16	CASSLRAGGTTDTQYF
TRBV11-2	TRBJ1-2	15	CASSLVGEDNYGYTF
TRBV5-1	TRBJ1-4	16	CASSLGTGGGNEKLFF
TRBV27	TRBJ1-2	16	CASSLVGVGTAYGYTF
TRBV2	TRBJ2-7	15	CASRGGSGLSYEQYF
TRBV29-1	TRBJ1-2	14	CSVPDRTSNYGYTF
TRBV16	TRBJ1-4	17	CASSDTTGRSVNEKLFF
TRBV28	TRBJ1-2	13	CASSLGLGLGYTF
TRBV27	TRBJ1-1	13	CASSTDRSTEAFF
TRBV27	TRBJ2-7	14	CASSYAGGTYEQYF
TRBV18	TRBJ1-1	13	CASSPRGDTEAFF
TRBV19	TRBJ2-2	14	CASSIGDRTGELFF
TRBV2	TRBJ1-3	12	CASRDRGNTIYF
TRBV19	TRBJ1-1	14	CASSTTGGHTEAFF
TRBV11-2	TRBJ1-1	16	CASSPEATSLNTEAFF
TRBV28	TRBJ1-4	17	CASRTTGGAVIGEKLFF
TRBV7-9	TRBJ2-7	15	CASSLAGQGAKEQYF
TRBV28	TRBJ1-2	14	CASSLAQLYYGYTF
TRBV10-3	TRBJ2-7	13	CAISGQGVYEQYF
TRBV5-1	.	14	CASRTTSGSPEQYF
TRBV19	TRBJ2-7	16	CASSSFGTLGVYEQYF
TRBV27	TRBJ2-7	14	CASSPGTVGYEQYF
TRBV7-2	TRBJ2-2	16	CASSFRGDSNTGELFF
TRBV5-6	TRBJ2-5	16	CASSEYSGREQETQYF
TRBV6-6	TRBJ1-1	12	CASSTTLGEAFF
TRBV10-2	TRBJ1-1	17	CASSDLTGGEPNTEAFF
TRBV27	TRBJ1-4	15	CASRTRTGDWEKLFF